The 10 T cell receptor beta chains below all came from one sample that was sequenced in a study of blood T cell repertoires in COVID-19. The method was immunoSEQ multiplex PCR; TCRdb's version includes in-frame clones alone and lacks a portion of them. The sample carries about 250,000 clones, 70% to 90% recorded once. Specimen: peripheral blood. These receptor sequences come from a woman aged 25 to 39 with COVID-19, enrolled during active disease.

The V gene is TRBV1, the J gene TRBJ2-1; TRBD2 was called by the table and not checked on the DNA. TRBV1 counts as a pseudogene. The CDR3 covers 18 residues. CDR3 coding DNA: TGCACCAGCAGCCAAGACCCGACTAGCGGGAGAATATACAATGAGCAGTTCTTC. Translating it yields CTSSQDPTSGRIYNEQFF.

The V gene is TRBV5-1, the J gene TRBJ2-5; 10 bases map to TRBD1. J lost 1 base, V lost 7 bases, and 1 base had no gene match. The CDR3 has 13 amino acids. In germline, CDR1 is SGHRS, CDR2 YFSETQ. The CDR3, as DNA: TGCGCCAGCCGGGACAGGGGCCAAGAGACCCAGTACTTC. Residues: CASRDRGQETQYF.

The chain recombines TRBV4-3 with TRBJ1-3; D is unresolved. CDR3 length equals 15 residues. The V and J ends lost 1 base and 0 bases respectively, with 7 bases between them. Germline V lookup: CDR1 LGHNA, CDR2 YSLEER. CDR3 in DNA: TGCGCCAGCAGCCAAGGGGCAAACTCTGGAAACACCATATATTTT. Amino acids: CASSQGANSGNTIYF.

This clone was seen only once. V is TRBV4-2 and J is TRBJ2-3, with unresolved D. This CDR3 comprises 14 residues. V lost 0 bases to trimming and J lost 1 base, with 5 bases between them. Germline V CDR1 and CDR2: LGHNA, YNFKEQ. CDR3 protein: CASSQDLRTDTQYF. The CDR3 coding sequence is TGTGCCAGCAGCCAAGATCTACGCACAGATACGCAGTATTTT.

Written as DNA, the CDR3 is TGTGCCAGTAGTCCACGACAGGGCTCCTACGAGCAGTACGTC. Amino acids: CASSPRQGSYEQYV. The V call is TRBV19, the J call TRBJ2-7; 7 bases are a match to TRBD1. CDR3 length equals 14 residues. The trim removed 5 bases at V and 0 bases at J, leaving 4 bases unmatched. CDR1 is LNHDA, CDR2 SQIVND, per germline (reference sequence).

The rearrangement uses TRBV28 and TRBJ2-5, with TRBD2 as a possible D gene (6 bases). Trimming pared 5 bases from V and 3 bases from J, leaving 25 bases between. The CDR3 sequence is 18 residues long. Germline assignment: CDR1 MDHEN and CDR2 SYDVKM. CDR3 region: CASSPWPLLTREKETQYF. As DNA, the CDR3 is TGTGCCAGCAGTCCCTGGCCACTACTGACTAGGGAGAAAGAGACCCAGTACTTC.

The gene calls are TRBV29-1 and TRBJ2-3; 9 nucleotides line up with TRBD1. Germline CDR1 is SQVTM and CDR2 is ANQGSEA. This CDR3 has 14 residues. V was pared by 3 bases and J by 0 bases, with 1 base of the junction left unmatched. The CDR3 DNA follows: TGCAGCGTTGAGGGACAGGGCAGCACAGATACGCAGTATTTT. Its protein is CSVEGQGSTDTQYF.

The chain carries TRBV19 and TRBJ2-7, with 7 bases aligning to TRBD1. In germline, CDR1 is LNHDA, CDR2 SQIVND (reference sequence). The CDR3 is made up of 16 amino acids. V lost 4 bases and J lost 3; bases outside the gene matches: 12. The CDR3 DNA reads TGTGCCAGTAGTACGTTACCCGGGACAGAAAACTACGAGCAGTACGTC. It specifies CASSTLPGTENYEQYV.

V usage is TRBV15 and J usage is TRBJ1-2, with TRBD1 matching over 7 bases. Germline CDR1 and CDR2: LNHNV and YYDKDF (reference sequence). The V gene end was trimmed by 0 bases and the J gene end by 3 bases; junction bases not matched to a gene: 4. The CDR3 is 15 residues long. This CDR3 reads CATSRDLGTDYGYTF. The DNA of the CDR3 is TGTGCCACCAGCAGAGACCTTGGGACAGACTATGGCTACACCTTC.

The chain combines TRBV10-1 with TRBJ1-5; TRBD1 aligns across 8 bases. The CDR3 is 17 amino acids. Losses at the gene ends were 4 bases for V and 1 base for J; bases not matched to a gene: 9. The germline CDR1 and CDR2 sequences are WNHNN and SYGVQD (reference sequence). The CDR3 protein is CASSGRGRGQSNQPQHF. Here the CDR3 DNA reads TGCGCCAGCAGTGGCCGCGGCAGGGGGCAGAGCAATCAGCCCCAGCATTTT.